This T cell receptor beta chain appears in the sequencing data of a study of blood T cell repertoires in COVID-19. For the study at large: The samples span acute and convalescent COVID-19 from the United States, Italy and Spain.

Profiled with immunoSEQ multiplex PCR; TCRdb holds only in-frame clones, not every one. The sample includes roughly 180,000 clones, about four fifths seen only once; the top ten take approximately 7.7%. CDR1 and CDR2 from the germline V gene are SQVTM and ANQGSEA. Trimming took 4 bases from V and 3 from J; bases not matched to a gene: 6. The CDR3 spans 14 residues. The sample was peripheral blood. The source of this sequence is a woman aged 60-75 years with COVID-19, enrolled during active disease. This chain links TRBV29-1 with TRBJ2-1; 7 bases map to TRBD1. This chain's CDR3 is CSVAGQGVYNEQFF. The DNA for the CDR3 is TGCAGCGTTGCAGGGCAGGGGGTCTACAATGAGCAGTTCTTC.